The 18 T cell receptor beta chains listed next were all sequenced from one sample in a study of T cell clonality in common variable immunodeficiency. Study-wide results and limits: Reportedly, TCR beta sequences from common variable immunodeficiency showed fewer deletions and N-nucleotide insertions.

Profiling relied on immunoSEQ multiplex PCR, and the TCRdb table lists in-frame clones only, not all of them. This repertoire lists 25,000 to 35,000 clones without singletons; around 5.4% sits in the top ten. Antigen specificity for these receptors is unknown. Sequencing input: peripheral blood mononuclear cells. All receptors come from a human donor with common variable immunodeficiency.

A few counts support this clone. Read coverage stops 3 residues before the CDR3 terminus; the germline J gene supplies the remainder. The chain uses TRBV20-1 and TRBJ2-1, with TRBD2 matching over 7 bases. CDR3 size: 17 residues. Trimming removed 5 bases from V and 0 bases from J; junction bases left unmatched: 13. Germline V gene data show CDR1 as DFQATT and CDR2 as SNEGSKA (reference sequence). The CDR3 region is CSASHTPGGYSYNEQFF. The CDR3 DNA, read in part, is TGCAGTGCTTCCCACACGCCCGGGGGGTACTCCTACAATGAG.

Notes on this clone: The sequenced fragment ends 3 residues before the CDR3 boundary, so the rest is inferred from the germline J gene. The rearrangement links TRBV7-2 to TRBJ1-1, with D possibly TRBD1 on 5 matching bases. Per the germline V gene, CDR1 is SGHTA and CDR2 is FQGNSA. Trimming stripped 8 bases from V and 0 bases from J, with 10 bases between. This CDR3 is built from 13 residues. CDR3 amino acids: CASSQGVNTEAFF. CDR3 DNA (partial): TGTGCCAGCTCCCAGGGCGTGAACACTGAA.

The CDR3 sequence: CASSPRTGPNQPQHF. Incomplete CDR3 DNA: TGTGCCAGCAGCCCTAGGACAGGGCCCAATCAGCCC. The chain combines TRBV7-2 with TRBJ1-5, with 8 bases identical to TRBD1. Read data end 3 residues before the CDR3 end; the end is taken from the germline J gene. The CDR3 has 15 residues. With V trimmed by 5 bases and J by 3 bases, 6 bases remained unmatched. Germline CDR1 SGHTA, CDR2 FQGNSA.

About this clone: The read ends 3 residues before the CDR3 terminus; that terminus is restored from the germline J gene. The J gene is TRBJ1-5, the V gene TRBV2; TRBD1 aligns across 12 bases. J was trimmed by 6 bases and V by 8 bases; bases with no gene match: 11. The germline gives CDR1 SNHLY, CDR2 FYNNEI. The CDR3 contains 16 residues. The CDR3 here is CASFNPGTGGFQPQHF. The CDR3 DNA, read in part, is TGTGCCAGCTTTAACCCCGGGACAGGGGGCTTTCAGCCC.

This clone has a count of ten or more. The read ends 3 residues shy of where the CDR3 ends; the end is completed using the germline J gene. This chain connects TRBV20-1 to TRBJ2-7, with 9 bases lining up with TRBD1. V was clipped by 6 bases and J by 0 bases; unmatched bases: 9. The CDR3 is 15 residues long. CDR1 DFQATT and CDR2 SNEGSKA come from the germline V gene (reference sequence). Incomplete CDR3 DNA: TGCAGTGCGCTAGGGGACAGGGCAATCTCCTACGAG. This sequence encodes CSALGDRAISYE. The CDR3 reads in full as CSALGDRAISYEQYF.

Partial CDR3 DNA: TGTGCCAGCAGCTTAGAGGTCCACTTATATAATGAG. Translation gives CASSLEVHLYNE. The entire CDR3 protein is CASSLEVHLYNEQFF. V usage is TRBV11-2 and J usage is TRBJ2-1; no reliable D call. The read falls 3 residues short of the CDR3 end, and the missing part is taken from the germline J gene. V was pared by 0 bases and J by 7 bases, with 13 bases between. The CDR3 extends over 15 amino acids. Germline CDR1 is SGHAT and CDR2 is FQNNGV. Complete variable domain (other parts from reference TRBV11-2 and TRBJ2-1): EAGVAQSPRYKIIEKRQSVAFWCNPISGHATLYWYQQILGQGPKLLIQFQNNGVVDDSQLPKDRFSAERLKGVDSTLKIQPAKLEDSAVYLCASSLEVHLYNEQFFGPGTRLTVL.

This clone was detected only a few times. The sequenced fragment ends 3 residues before the CDR3 boundary, so the rest is inferred from the germline J gene. This same CDR3 is encoded by further DNA sequences in the sample. V is TRBV30 and J is TRBJ1-1, with D unresolved. Looked up from germline, CDR1 is GTSNPN and CDR2 is SVGIG (reference sequence). The V end lost 3 bases, the J end lost 0 bases, and 5 bases lay between the germline ends. CDR3 size: 12 residues. The CDR3 protein is CAWRQMNTEAFF. CDR3 bases read: TGTGCCTGGAGACAGATGAACACTGAA.

This clone was recorded many times. The read gets to within 3 residues of the CDR3 end, and the germline J gene fills in the rest. The genes are TRBV18 and TRBJ1-2, with D uncertain. The V end lost 6 bases, the J end lost 4 bases, and 18 bases lay between the germline ends. Germline CDR1 reads KGHSH; CDR2 reads LQKENI. This CDR3 has 15 residues. The CDR3 bases that were read are TGTGCCAGCTCCGCTCAGGCTTCTCCCCTCTATGGC. Translating it yields CASSAQASPLYG. The entire CDR3 is CASSAQASPLYGYTF.

For this clone: The read is 3 residues too short to cover the CDR3 end, so that end is filled in from the germline J gene. The rearrangement joins TRBV2 to TRBJ1-4; D is ambiguous. The V gene lost 7 bases and the J gene lost 5 bases, with 11 bases spanning the gap. Germline V lookup: CDR1 SNHLY, CDR2 FYNNEI. The CDR3 extends over 13 amino acids. The covered CDR3 bases are TGTGCCAGCAACATACAGCTCAATGAAAAA. It translates to CASNIQLNEK. The CDR3 as a whole reads CASNIQLNEKLFF. Together with reference TRBV2 and TRBJ1-4, the CDR3 gives the full variable domain: EPEVTQTPSHQVTQMGQEVILRCVPISNHLYFYWYRQILGQKVEFLVSFYNNEISEKSEIFDDQFSVERPDGSNFTLKIRSTKLEDSAMYFCASNIQLNEKLFFGSGTQLSVL.

This clone has at least ten counts. The read stops 3 residues short of the end of the CDR3; the missing end is completed from the germline J gene. The chain combines TRBV18 with TRBJ2-5; no clear D. The length of the CDR3 is 13 residues. V lost 0 bases, J lost 1 base, and 3 bases lay in between. Germline CDR1 and CDR2: KGHSH and LQKENI. The part of the CDR3 DNA that was read is TGTGCCAGCTCACCACCCAGCCAAGAGACC. Its translation: CASSPPSQET. In full, the CDR3 is CASSPPSQETQYF.

Points on this clone: The read ends 3 residues shy of where the CDR3 ends; the end is completed using the germline J gene. The chain has TRBV19 and TRBJ1-5; 7 nucleotides agree with TRBD1. Germline trimming cut 3 bases from V and 7 bases from J; bases unmatched to any gene: 3. The CDR3 is 13 residues long. From germline, CDR1 is LNHDA and CDR2 SQIVND (reference sequence). CDR3 bases read: TGTGCCAGTAGTATCAGGGGGACACAGCCC. It encodes CASSIRGTQP. Given in full, the CDR3 is CASSIRGTQPQHF.

CDR3 bases read: TGTGCCAGCAGCCCGGTACAGGGGAGTACTGAA. Its translation is CASSPVQGSTE. From start to end, the CDR3 is CASSPVQGSTEAFF. The chain joins TRBV7-2 to TRBJ1-1; 7 nucleotides agree with TRBD1. The read ends 3 residues early relative to the CDR3; the germline J gene fills the gap. The CDR3 is 14 residues long. The germline V gene encodes CDR1 SGHTA and CDR2 FQGNSA. The junction had 8 bases not matched to a gene; V was cut back by 5 bases and J by 5 bases.

In its sample, this clone was seen many times. The observed sequence ends 3 residues before the CDR3 terminus, with the missing tail filled in from the germline J gene. The V and J genes are TRBV5-1 and TRBJ1-2; weak D call: TRBD1 (6 bases). V was clipped by 2 bases and J by 6 bases, with 14 bases between them. The CDR3 is 14 residues long. Germline V CDR1 and CDR2: SGHRS, YFSETQ. The CDR3 here is CASSFRGPGDGYTF. The sequenced part of the CDR3 DNA is TGCGCCAGCAGCTTCAGAGGGCCAGGGGATGGC.

This clone was counted only a few times. The CDR3 end falls 3 residues outside the read, so it is completed with the germline J gene. The J gene is TRBJ2-1, the V gene TRBV7-8; 7 nucleotides match TRBD1. V was pared by 5 bases and J by 7 bases, with 11 bases of the junction left unmatched. Germline V gene lookup returns CDR1 SGHVS and CDR2 FQNEAQ. This CDR3 contains 15 residues. The part of the CDR3 DNA that was read is TGTGCCAGCAGCGTTTACAGGGGACGGATGAATGAG. The encoded protein is CASSVYRGRMNE. The whole CDR3 sequence reads CASSVYRGRMNEQFF.

Turning to this clone: The observed sequence ends 3 residues before the CDR3 terminus, with the missing tail filled in from the germline J gene. The chain recombines TRBV18 with TRBJ2-1; the match to TRBD1 covers 7 bases. With V trimmed by 1 base and J by 2 bases, 8 bases remained unmatched. Germline loops: CDR1 KGHSH, CDR2 LQKENI. This CDR3 comprises 17 residues. The CDR3 sequence is CASSPRERGPPYNEQFF. CDR3 DNA (partial): TGTGCCAGCTCACCACGGGAGAGGGGGCCCCCCTACAATGAG.

The CDR3 sequence is CASSLEGGGHDEQFF. CDR3 bases read: TGCGCCAGCAGCTTGGAGGGCGGGGGGCACGATGAG. This chain connects TRBV5-1 to TRBJ2-1, with 8 positions matching TRBD2. The CDR3 end is not reached by the read, which stops 3 residues before it; the germline J gene fills it in. Per the germline V gene, CDR1 is SGHRS and CDR2 is YFSETQ. The length of the CDR3 is 15 residues. J was trimmed by 8 bases and V by 0 bases; bases with no gene match: 7.

This clone has ten or more counts. The read terminates 3 residues before the CDR3 end, so the remaining end is supplied by the germline J gene. This chain connects TRBV5-1 to TRBJ2-5, with TRBD2 matching over 7 bases. This CDR3 has 14 residues. Looked up from germline, CDR1 is SGHRS and CDR2 is YFSETQ. Trimming at V came to 4 bases and at J to 4 bases, leaving 7 bases not matched to a gene. This chain's CDR3 is CASSHTSAGETQYF. The CDR3 DNA, read in part, is TGCGCCAGCAGCCATACTAGCGCTGGAGAGACC.

This clone was seen ten or more times. Read data end 3 residues before the CDR3 end; the end is taken from the germline J gene. The chain links TRBV30 to TRBJ1-1, with D uncertain. Germline values: CDR1 GTSNPN, CDR2 SVGIG (reference sequence). V was pared by 1 base and J by 6 bases, with 3 bases between. The CDR3 extends over 10 amino acids. CDR3 DNA (partial): TGTGCCTGGAGTGCGGCTGAA. Amino acid sequence: CAWSAAE. The whole CDR3 sequence reads CAWSAAEAFF.